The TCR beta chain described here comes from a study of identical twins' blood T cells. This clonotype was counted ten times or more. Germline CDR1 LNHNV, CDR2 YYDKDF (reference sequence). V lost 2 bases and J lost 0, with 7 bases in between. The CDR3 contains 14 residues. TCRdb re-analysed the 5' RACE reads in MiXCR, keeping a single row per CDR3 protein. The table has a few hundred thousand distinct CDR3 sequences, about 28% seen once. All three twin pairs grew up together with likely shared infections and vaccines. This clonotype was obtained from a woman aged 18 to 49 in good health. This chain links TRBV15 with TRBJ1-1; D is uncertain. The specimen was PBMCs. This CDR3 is CATSRPKLNTEAFF. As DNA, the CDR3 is TGTGCCACCAGCAGACCGAAATTGAACACTGAAGCTTTCTTT.